The text below deals with one T cell receptor (beta chain). Its antigen is unidentified. These data are taken from a study of neoadjuvant anti-PD-1 for oral cavity cancer. Study background: Nivolumab at 3 mg/kg was mostly given biweekly, three to four doses, pre-surgery. Patients without progression received a fourth nivolumab dose around day 43, then surgical resection on days 50-56. Points from the study as a whole: Higher pretreatment Treg/Th17 ratios tracked higher pretreatment blood clonality.

Six replicates per PBMC sample, mostly from approximately 0.45 ug of genomic DNA. The protocol was immunoSEQ multiplex PCR, while the TCRdb copy is restricted to in-frame clones and leaves out a portion. The sample shows more than 50,000 clones, roughly 80% of them seen only once. Per germline, CDR1 MNHEY and CDR2 SMNVEV (reference sequence). This CDR3 comprises 14 residues. Unmatched junction bases numbered 4, after V lost 2 bases and J lost 6 bases. This TCR was sampled from a person between 35 and 79 years old with oral cavity squamous cell carcinoma. The chain couples TRBV27 to TRBJ2-1, with 7 bases aligning to TRBD1. Sample: PBMCs, taken before nivolumab (anti-PD-1) treatment. The CDR3 protein is CASSLSAGGNEQFF. The CDR3 nucleotides are TGTGCCAGCAGTTTAAGCGCAGGGGGCAATGAGCAGTTCTTC.